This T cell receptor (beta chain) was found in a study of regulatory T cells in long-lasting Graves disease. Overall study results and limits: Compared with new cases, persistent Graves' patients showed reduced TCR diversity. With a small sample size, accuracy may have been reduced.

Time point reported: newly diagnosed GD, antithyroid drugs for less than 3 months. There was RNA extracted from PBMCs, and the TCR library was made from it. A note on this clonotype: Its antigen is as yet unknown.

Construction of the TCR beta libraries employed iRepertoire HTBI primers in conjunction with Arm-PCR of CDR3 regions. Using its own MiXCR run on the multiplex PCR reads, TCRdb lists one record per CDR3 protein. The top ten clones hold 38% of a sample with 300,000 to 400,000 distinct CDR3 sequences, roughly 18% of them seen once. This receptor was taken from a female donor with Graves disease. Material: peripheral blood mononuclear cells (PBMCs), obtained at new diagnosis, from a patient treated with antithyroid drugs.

The CDR3: CASSLIMGRNTEAFF. Here the CDR3 DNA reads TGTGCCAGCAGTTTAATTATGGGGAGGAACACTGAAGCTTTCTTT. The rearrangement joins TRBV12-3 or TRBV12-4 to TRBJ1-1, with no clear D. The ends were cut back, 2 bases at V and 1 base at J, with 11 bases in the middle. This CDR3 has 15 amino acids.